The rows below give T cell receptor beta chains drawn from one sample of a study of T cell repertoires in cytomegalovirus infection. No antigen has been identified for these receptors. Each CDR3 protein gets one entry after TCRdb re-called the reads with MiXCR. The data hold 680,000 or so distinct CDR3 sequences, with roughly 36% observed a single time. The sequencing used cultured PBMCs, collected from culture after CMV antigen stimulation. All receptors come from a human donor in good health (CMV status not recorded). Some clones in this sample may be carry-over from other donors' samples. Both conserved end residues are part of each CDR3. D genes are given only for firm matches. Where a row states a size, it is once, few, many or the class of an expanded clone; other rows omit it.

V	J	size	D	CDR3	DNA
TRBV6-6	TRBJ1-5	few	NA	CASSRGASNQPQHF	TGTGCCAGCAGTAGGGGGGCGAGCAATCAGCCCCAGCATTTT
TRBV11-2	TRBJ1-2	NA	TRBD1	CASSAGQGAGYGYTF	TGTGCCAGCAGCGCAGGACAGGGGGCTGGCTATGGCTACACCTTC
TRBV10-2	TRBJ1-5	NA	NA	CASSELEGRQPQHF	TGCGCCAGCAGTGAGTTGGAGGGGAGGCAGCCCCAGCATTTT
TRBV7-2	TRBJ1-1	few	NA	CASSPIHEAFF	TGTGCCAGCAGCCCAATACATGAAGCTTTCTTT
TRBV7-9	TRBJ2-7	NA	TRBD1	CASSPLEDRGYNEQYF	TGTGCCAGCAGCCCGCTCGAGGACAGGGGGTATAACGAGCAGTACTTC
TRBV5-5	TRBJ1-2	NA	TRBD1	CASSLFTGDNYGYTF	TGTGCCAGCAGCTTATTCACAGGGGATAACTATGGCTACACCTTC
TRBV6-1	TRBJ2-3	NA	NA	CASASGTAPDTQYF	TGTGCCAGCGCGTCCGGGACCGCACCAGATACGCAGTATTTT
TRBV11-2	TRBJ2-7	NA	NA	CASSLARGLNEQYF	TGTGCCAGCAGCTTAGCGCGGGGGCTGAACGAGCAGTACTTC
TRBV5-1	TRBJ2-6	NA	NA	CASSFELSGANVLTF	TGCGCCAGCAGCTTCGAACTCTCTGGGGCCAACGTCCTGACTTTC
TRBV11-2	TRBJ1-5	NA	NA	CASSRGMNQPQHF	TGTGCCAGCAGCCGAGGGATGAATCAGCCCCAGCATTTT
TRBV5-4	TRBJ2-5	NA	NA	CASSLQLGSKTQYF	TGTGCCAGCAGCCTACAACTAGGCTCGAAGACCCAGTACTTC
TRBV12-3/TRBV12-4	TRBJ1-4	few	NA	CASSSGGNSVRKLFF	TGTGCCAGCAGTTCTGGGGGGAACTCCGTCCGGAAACTGTTTTTT
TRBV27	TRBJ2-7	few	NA	CASRSIHREPYEQYF	TGTGCCAGCCGTTCCATACATCGCGAGCCCTACGAGCAGTACTTC
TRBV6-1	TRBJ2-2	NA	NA	CASSGGTLRTGELFF	TGTGCCAGCAGTGGAGGGACTCTGAGGACCGGGGAGCTGTTTTTT
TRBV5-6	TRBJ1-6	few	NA	CASSHDWRRNSPLHF	TGTGCCAGCAGCCACGACTGGAGAAGGAATTCACCCCTCCACTTT
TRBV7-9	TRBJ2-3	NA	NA	CASSPPIGDTQYF	TGTGCCAGCAGCCCACCAATAGGAGATACGCAGTATTTT
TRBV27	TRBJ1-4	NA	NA	CASSSGARYEKLFF	TGTGCCTCCTCCAGTGGGGCGCGGTATGAAAAACTGTTTTTT
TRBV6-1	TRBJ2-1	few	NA	CASSEAFGLLAGEGEQFF	TGTGCCAGCAGTGAAGCGTTTGGTCTCCTGGCAGGCGAGGGTGAGCAGTTCTTC
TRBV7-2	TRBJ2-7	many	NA	CASSHTRFYEQYF	TGTGCCAGCAGTCACACTCGTTTCTACGAGCAGTACTTC
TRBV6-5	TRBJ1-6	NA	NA	CASSYGGLRSPLHF	TGTGCCAGCAGTTATGGAGGTCTTAGGTCACCCCTCCACTTT
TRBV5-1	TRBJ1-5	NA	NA	CASSLEGWGPQHF	TGCGCCAGCAGCTTGGAGGGGTGGGGGCCCCAGCATTTT
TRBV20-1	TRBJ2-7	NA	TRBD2	CSARAAGDSYEQYF	TGCAGTGCTAGAGCAGCGGGAGATTCCTACGAGCAGTACTTC
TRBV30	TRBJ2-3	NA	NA	CAWARGTTDTQYF	TGTGCCTGGGCAAGGGGGACGACAGATACGCAGTATTTT
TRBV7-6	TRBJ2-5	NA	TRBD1	CACQGGLQETQYF	TGTGCCTGTCAAGGGGGCCTACAAGAGACCCAGTACTTC
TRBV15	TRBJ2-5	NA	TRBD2	CATSIRLAEETQYF	TGTGCCACCAGCATACGGCTAGCGGAAGAGACCCAGTACTTC
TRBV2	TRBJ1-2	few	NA	CASKFQHGASGYTF	TGTGCCAGCAAATTTCAACACGGGGCGTCGGGCTACACCTTC
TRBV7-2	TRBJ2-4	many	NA	CASSLGGEGDIQYF	TGTGCCAGCAGCTTAGGAGGCGAGGGGGACATTCAGTACTTC
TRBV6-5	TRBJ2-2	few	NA	CASSYNYVTGELFF	TGTGCCAGCAGTTACAACTATGTCACCGGGGAGCTGTTTTTT
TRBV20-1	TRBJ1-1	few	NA	CSARDLGRVLPEAFF	TGCAGTGCTAGAGATCTTGGCAGGGTATTACCTGAAGCTTTCTTT
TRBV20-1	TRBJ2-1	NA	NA	CSADPYNEQFF	TGCAGTGCTGACCCCTACAATGAGCAGTTCTTC
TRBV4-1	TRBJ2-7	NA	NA	CASSQDGAAGYEQYF	TGCGCCAGCAGCCAAGATGGAGCTGCAGGCTACGAGCAGTACTTC
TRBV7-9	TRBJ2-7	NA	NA	CASSAYEVAPAHEQYF	TGTGCCAGCAGCGCTTATGAGGTGGCCCCAGCCCACGAGCAGTACTTC
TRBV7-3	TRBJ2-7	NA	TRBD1	CASSLRPEQGAREQYF	TGTGCCAGCAGCTTGAGGCCCGAGCAGGGGGCCCGTGAGCAGTACTTC
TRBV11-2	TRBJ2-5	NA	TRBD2	CASSVAGAPQETQYF	TGTGCCAGCAGCGTAGCGGGAGCGCCCCAAGAGACCCAGTACTTC
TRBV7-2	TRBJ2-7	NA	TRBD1	CASSSTGFTYEQYF	TGTGCCAGCAGCTCGACAGGGTTTACCTACGAGCAGTACTTC
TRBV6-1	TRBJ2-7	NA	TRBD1	CASSEAGTGGTDEQYF	TGTGCCAGCAGTGAAGCAGGTACAGGGGGCACGGACGAGCAGTACTTC
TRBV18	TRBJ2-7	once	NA	CASSGSTGINEQYF	TGTGCCAGCTCAGGAAGTACAGGTATCAACGAGCAGTACTTC
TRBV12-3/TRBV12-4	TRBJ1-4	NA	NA	CASSRRAGREKLFF	TGTGCCAGCAGTCGCCGGGCAGGTCGGGAAAAACTGTTTTTT
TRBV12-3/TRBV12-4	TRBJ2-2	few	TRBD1	CASRHKDRGEELFF	TGTGCCAGCAGGCATAAAGACAGGGGGGAGGAGCTGTTTTTT
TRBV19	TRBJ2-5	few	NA	CASRQGFQETQYF	TGTGCCAGTAGACAGGGTTTCCAAGAGACCCAGTACTTC
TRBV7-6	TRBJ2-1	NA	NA	CASSLFSSYPHYNEQFF	TGTGCCAGCAGCTTGTTTTCTAGCTATCCACACTACAATGAGCAGTTCTTC
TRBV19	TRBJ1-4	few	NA	CASSIIAEKLFF	TGTGCCAGTAGTATAATAGCCGAAAAACTGTTTTTT
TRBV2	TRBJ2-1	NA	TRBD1	CASRIRDRGVYEQFF	TGTGCCAGCAGGATCCGGGACAGGGGGGTATATGAGCAGTTCTTC
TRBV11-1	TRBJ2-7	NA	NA	CASSPRAGQRYEQYF	TGTGCCAGCAGCCCCAGAGCGGGACAGAGGTACGAGCAGTACTTC
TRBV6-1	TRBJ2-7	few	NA	CASSYEAVGRGGFSYEQYF	TGTGCCAGCAGTTATGAAGCAGTCGGGAGAGGAGGCTTCTCCTACGAGCAGTACTTC
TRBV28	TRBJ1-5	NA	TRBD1	CASSFPGQGSNQPQHF	TGTGCCAGCAGTTTTCCGGGACAGGGATCCAATCAGCCCCAGCATTTT
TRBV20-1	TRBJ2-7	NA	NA	CSGEGLFPSYEQYF	TGCAGTGGAGAGGGGCTTTTCCCCTCCTACGAGCAGTACTTC
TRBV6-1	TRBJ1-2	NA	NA	CASNPETAMSGYTF	TGTGCCAGCAATCCTGAGACCGCGATGAGTGGCTACACCTTC
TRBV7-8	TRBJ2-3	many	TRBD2	CASSFYLAGGPDTQYF	TGTGCCAGCAGCTTCTACCTAGCGGGGGGGCCAGATACGCAGTATTTT
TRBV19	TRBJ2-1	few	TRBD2	CASSRSGGLSFIEQFF	TGTGCCAGTAGTCGTAGCGGGGGGCTATCGTTCATCGAGCAGTTCTTC
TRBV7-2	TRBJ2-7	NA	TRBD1	CASSRQVTGGVVYEQYF	TGTGCCAGCAGCCGCCAAGTTACAGGGGGTGTAGTCTACGAGCAGTACTTC
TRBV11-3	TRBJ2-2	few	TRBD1	CASSPRSGTGGTGELFF	TGTGCCAGCAGCCCCCGTTCCGGGACAGGGGGTACCGGGGAGCTGTTTTTT